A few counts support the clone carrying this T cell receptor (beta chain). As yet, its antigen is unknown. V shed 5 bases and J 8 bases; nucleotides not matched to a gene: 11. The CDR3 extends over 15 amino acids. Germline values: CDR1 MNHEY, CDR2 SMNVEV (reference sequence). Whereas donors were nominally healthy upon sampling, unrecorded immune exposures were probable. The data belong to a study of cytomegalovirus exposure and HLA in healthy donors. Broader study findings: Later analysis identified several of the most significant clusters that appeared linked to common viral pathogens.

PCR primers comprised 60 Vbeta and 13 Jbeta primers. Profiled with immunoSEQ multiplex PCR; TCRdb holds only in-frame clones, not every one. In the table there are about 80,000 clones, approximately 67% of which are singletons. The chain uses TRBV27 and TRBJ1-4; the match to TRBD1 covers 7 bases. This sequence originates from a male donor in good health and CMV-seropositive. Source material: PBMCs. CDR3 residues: CASSPPGQRSEKLFF. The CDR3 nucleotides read TGTGCCAGCAGTCCCCCGGGACAGCGGAGCGAAAAACTGTTTTTT. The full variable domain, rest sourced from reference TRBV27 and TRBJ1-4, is EAQVTQNPRYLITVTGKKLTVTCSQNMNHEYMSWYRQDPGLGLRQIYYSMNVEVTDKGDVPEGYKVSRKEKRNFPLILESPSPNQTSLYFCASSPPGQRSEKLFFGSGTQLSVL.